The sequence of this T cell receptor (beta chain) was determined in a study of blood T cell repertoires in COVID-19. The overall study: The samples span acute and convalescent COVID-19 from the United States, Italy and Spain. Sources were T cells, B-cell-depleted T cells, or PBMCs; the material itself was cDNA or gDNA.

In the source study's methods: Cell counts per sample came from amplifying reference gene primers. Using immunoSEQ multiplex PCR, the repertoire was profiled, and TCRdb retains in-frame clones only, with some absent. V, J and clone size are those of that table, while D and trimming were read from the DNA. The sample includes approximately 42,000 clones, roughly 74% seen only once; the top ten take approximately 61%. This receptor was obtained from a man older than 75 with acute or convalescent COVID-19. The sequenced material came from peripheral blood.

CDR3 bases: TGTGCCAGCAGTTCACAGGGGCTTAGCAATCAGCCCCAGCATTTT. It yields the protein CASSSQGLSNQPQHF. J is TRBJ1-5 and V is TRBV2, with 7 bases that match TRBD1. Germline V gives CDR1 SNHLY, CDR2 FYNNEI. This CDR3 has 15 amino acids. Trimming cost V 5 bases and J 0 bases; bases outside gene matches: 4.